The clone carrying this T cell receptor beta chain was picked up one time. Its antigen is undetermined. The data were produced by immunoSEQ multiplex PCR, yet TCRdb's version contains in-frame clones alone and is incomplete. Among about 350,000 clones, about 87% were seen once, and the ten largest hold around 6.4%. Treatment defined: around 19 received Ad26.COV2.S at low or high dose, single or two shots; 5 received placebo; per-sample allocation not given. At day 63 after the first vaccine or placebo injection, samples were drawn. Immunization relied on an Ad26 vector, which expressed Wuhan-strain SARS-CoV-2 spike. V gave up 4 bases and J gave up 2 bases, with 12 bases separating them. CDR3 length equals 14 residues. The germline CDR1 and CDR2 sequences are MRHNA and SNTAGT. The data derive from a study of Ad26.COV2.S vaccination and SARS-CoV-2 variants. Study results and caveats: Non-spike TCR breadth showed similarity between vaccine and placebo recipients.

This specimen was peripheral blood, taken in a trial of Ad26.COV2.S vaccine versus placebo. V usage is TRBV6-4 and J usage is TRBJ2-7; D remains ambiguous. This TCR was sampled from a person between 18 and 59 years old who received the Ad26.COV2.S COVID-19 vaccine or a placebo. CDR3 protein: CASSGFGCTYEQYF. CDR3 coding DNA: TGTGCCAGCAGTGGCTTCGGGTGCACCTACGAGCAGTACTTC.